Listed here are 18 T cell receptor beta chains from one sample, sequenced in a study of CD8 T cells in Susac syndrome. Reverse transcription of roughly 0.5 to 1 ug RNA was carried out with random hexamers. TCRdb recomputed calls from the immunoSEQ multiplex PCR reads with MiXCR, one row per CDR3 protein. The table lists roughly 220,000 distinct CDR3 sequences, 94% of them singletons, with around 0.15% in the top ten. Sequenced: CD4+ T cells from PBMCs. The receptor source for this set is a human donor with Susac syndrome.

J is TRBJ1-5 and V is TRBV27; no definite D call. CDR1 is MNHEY and CDR2 is SMNVEV in the germline V gene (reference sequence). V was trimmed by 8 bases and J by 1 base, leaving 12 bases between them. The CDR3 has 14 amino acids. CDR3 coding DNA: TGTGCCAGCCGCTGGAGGGAAAGCAATCAGCCCCAGCATTTT. This encodes CASRWRESNQPQHF.

The chain employs TRBV27 and TRBJ1-1, with D tentatively TRBD1 (5 bases). Germline CDR1 reads MNHEY; CDR2 reads SMNVEV (reference sequence). The CDR3 consists of 15 residues. Trimming cost V 6 bases and J 4 bases, with 18 bases left between them. CDR3 bases: TGTGCCAGCAGGGCGTTAGGGGCGAGAATCACTGAAGCTTTCTTT. Translated: CASRALGARITEAFF.

This chain uses TRBV20-1 with TRBJ1-1; D not resolved. Germline loops: CDR1 DFQATT, CDR2 SNEGSKA (reference sequence). The CDR3 is 14 residues long. The germline V and J ends were trimmed by 0 bases and 6 bases, with 14 bases remaining between them. The CDR3, as DNA: TGCAGTGCTAGAGATCGGGGAGGCAGCGCTGAAGCTTTCTTT. Residues: CSARDRGGSAEAFF.

This chain links TRBV24-1 with TRBJ2-1, with TRBD2 matching over 9 bases. Germline CDR1 KGHDR, CDR2 SFDVKD. Losses at the gene ends were 4 bases for V and 5 bases for J; bases not matched to a gene: 8. The CDR3 runs 16 residues. This CDR3 is CATSDIAGAANNEQFF. The CDR3 bases are TGTGCCACCAGTGACATAGCGGGGGCCGCTAACAATGAGCAGTTCTTC.

The chain recombines TRBV6-6 with TRBJ2-3, with D possibly being TRBD1 (5 bases). The CDR3 spans 14 residues. V lost 9 bases and J lost 2, with 15 bases in between. The V gene's germline CDR1 is MNHNY and CDR2 SVGAGI (reference sequence). As DNA, the CDR3 is TGTGCCAGTTGGCAGGGAACTTACACAGATACGCAGTATTTT. The encoded protein is CASWQGTYTDTQYF.

The chain has TRBV20-1 and TRBJ2-3; 11 bases align to TRBD2. The CDR3 consists of 15 residues. Germline assignment: CDR1 DFQATT and CDR2 SNEGSKA (reference sequence). J was trimmed by 1 base and V by 5 bases; bases with no gene match: 5. The CDR3 region has the DNA TGCAGTGCTCCTAAACTAGCGGGGGGCACAGATACGCAGTATTTT. Residues: CSAPKLAGGTDTQYF.

V and J are TRBV14 and TRBJ2-4; TRBD1 matches 8 bases. The CDR3 is 15 residues long. The V segment lost 1 base and the J segment 8 bases; nucleotides outside the gene matches: 7. Germline lookup yields CDR1 SGHDN and CDR2 FVKESK. The CDR3 loop reads CASSQVAGQGDIQYF. CDR3 sequence (DNA): TGTGCCAGCAGCCAAGTTGCCGGACAGGGTGACATTCAGTACTTC.

The J gene is TRBJ1-2, the V gene TRBV11-2, with 8 bases that match TRBD1. The J segment lost 2 bases and the V segment lost 5 bases, leaving 7 bases of the junction unmatched. CDR3 size: 15 residues. CDR1 and CDR2 (germline): SGHAT, FQNNGV. The CDR3: CASSPTRQGNYGYTF. For the CDR3, the DNA is TGTGCCAGCAGCCCGACCCGACAGGGGAACTATGGCTACACCTTC.

The rearrangement uses TRBV20-1 and TRBJ2-3; TRBD2 matches 7 bases. V shed 3 bases and J 2 bases; nucleotides not matched to a gene: 5. This CDR3 region has 14 residues. Germline CDR1 reads DFQATT; CDR2 reads SNEGSKA (reference sequence). The CDR3 is CSASPSGNTDTQYF. The CDR3 coding sequence is TGCAGTGCTAGTCCTAGCGGAAACACAGATACGCAGTATTTT.

The chain links TRBV15 to TRBJ1-1, with D uncertain. The CDR3 covers 13 residues. Trimming left V 5 bases short and J 4 bases short, with 11 bases between. The germline V gene encodes CDR1 LNHNV and CDR2 YYDKDF (reference sequence). CDR3 bases: TGTGCCACCAGCCCCGCAATGGCCACTGAAGCTTTCTTT. It yields the protein CATSPAMATEAFF.

This clonotype was found once. This chain uses TRBV3-1 with TRBJ2-7; TRBD2 aligns across 8 bases. Unmatched junction bases numbered 4, after V lost 6 bases and J lost 0 bases. Germline V gene lookup returns CDR1 LGHDT and CDR2 YNNKEL (reference sequence). This CDR3 comprises 14 residues. CDR3 in DNA: TGTGCCAGCAGGGGTAGCGGGGACTCCTACGAGCAGTACTTC. Translating it yields CASRGSGDSYEQYF.

V and J are TRBV5-1 and TRBJ2-7; D might be TRBD1 (6 bases). The CDR3 is 15 amino acids. The V and J ends lost 0 bases and 2 bases respectively, with 12 bases between them. CDR1 and CDR2 (germline): SGHRS, YFSETQ. The CDR3 loop is CASSLETGLTYEQYF. The CDR3 region has the DNA TGCGCCAGCAGCTTGGAAACAGGGCTAACCTACGAGCAGTACTTC.

V and J are TRBV30 and TRBJ1-2; D is uncertain. Germline values: CDR1 GTSNPN, CDR2 SVGIG (reference sequence). The CDR3 spans 12 residues. The V end lost 3 bases, the J end lost 0 bases, and 5 bases lay between the germline ends. The DNA of the CDR3 is TGTGCCTGGAGACAGACTAACTATGGCTACACCTTC. Its protein is CAWRQTNYGYTF. The whole variable domain, remainder taken from reference TRBV30 and TRBJ1-2, is SQTIHQWPATLVQPVGSPLSLECTVEGTSNPNLYWYRQAAGRGLQLLFYSVGIGQISSEVPQNLSASRPQDRQFILSSKKLLLSDSGFYLCAWRQTNYGYTFGSGTRLTVV.

The chain couples TRBV24-1 to TRBJ1-2, with 12 bases matching TRBD1. V trimming: 5 bases; J trimming: 8 bases; junction bases outside the gene matches: 8. This CDR3 is built from 15 residues. From germline, CDR1 is KGHDR and CDR2 SFDVKD. The CDR3 DNA reads TGTGCCACCAGTGGTCCGGGACAGGGGGCAGTAGGCTACACCTTC. Translating gives CATSGPGQGAVGYTF.

V is TRBV29-1 and J is TRBJ1-1, with D tentatively TRBD1 (5 bases). Germline-derived CDR1 and CDR2 are SQVTM and ANQGSEA. The CDR3 is 14 residues long. Trimming took 2 bases from V and 7 from J, leaving 17 bases between them. CDR3 DNA sequence: TGCAGCGTTGAATTTAGGAGGGACCGACTTGAAGCTTTCTTT. Protein: CSVEFRRDRLEAFF.

The V and J genes are TRBV12-5 and TRBJ1-5, with TRBD1 matching 8 bases. The J segment lost 4 bases and the V segment lost 6 bases, leaving 11 bases of the junction unmatched. The length of the CDR3 is 16 residues. The germline gives CDR1 LGHNT, CDR2 FRNRAP. CDR3 amino acids: CASGPSPGQANQPQHF. CDR3 bases: TGTGCTAGTGGCCCTTCCCCGGGACAGGCTAATCAGCCCCAGCATTTT.

The V and J genes are TRBV27 and TRBJ2-5; perhaps TRBD2 as D (6 bases). This CDR3 spans 13 amino acids. The germline gives CDR1 MNHEY, CDR2 SMNVEV (reference sequence). V lost 7 bases and J lost 2, with 11 bases in between. CDR3 amino acids: CASTTGEQETQYF. CDR3 bases: TGTGCCAGCACCACGGGAGAGCAAGAGACCCAGTACTTC.

The J gene is TRBJ2-1, the V gene TRBV3-1, with D possibly matching TRBD2 (6 bases). This CDR3 is built from 15 residues. V dropped 0 bases and J dropped 6 bases, with 12 bases sitting between them. Germline CDR1 reads LGHDT; CDR2 reads YNNKEL (reference sequence). The CDR3 is CASSQDGGLSNEQFF. CDR3 coding DNA: TGTGCCAGCAGCCAAGATGGAGGACTAAGCAATGAGCAGTTCTTC.